One sample yielded the 27 T cell receptor beta chains listed below, sequenced in a study of PD-L1 blockade in urothelial cancer. Sample time point: peripheral blood 6 weeks after treatment start. Using immunoSEQ multiplex PCR, the repertoire was profiled, and TCRdb retains in-frame clones only, with some absent. This table has around 110,000 clones, approximately 90% appearing once. Sequenced here: PBMCs, sampled around atezolizumab (anti-PD-L1) treatment. These receptors all stem from a man in his 60s with urothelial cancer.

V usage is TRBV7-6 and J usage is TRBJ2-5; 12 nucleotides agree with TRBD1. CDR3 length: 20 amino acids. Germline assignment: CDR1 SGHVS and CDR2 FNYEAQ. V lost 5 bases and J lost 4; bases outside the gene matches: 20. The chain's CDR3 is CASSAFTLERGQGARETQYF. CDR3 coding DNA: TGTGCCAGCAGCGCCTTTACACTGGAACGGGGACAGGGGGCAAGAGAGACCCAGTACTTC. The full variable domain, its missing parts supplied by reference TRBV7-6 and TRBJ2-5, is GAGVSQSPRYKVTKRGQDVALRCDPISGHVSLYWYRQALGQGPEFLTYFNYEAQQDKSGLPNDRFSAERPEGSISTLTIQRTEQRDSAMYRCASSAFTLERGQGARETQYFGPGTRLLVL.

V usage is TRBV10-1 and J usage is TRBJ2-3; 8 bases line up with TRBD2. The CDR3 consists of 16 residues. V was clipped by 2 bases and J by 3 bases; unmatched bases: 7. Germline V gene data show CDR1 as WNHNN and CDR2 as SYGVQD (reference sequence). CDR3 sequence reads: CASSESGGGRTDTQYF. The CDR3 DNA is TGCGCCAGCAGTGAGAGTGGCGGGGGGAGGACAGATACGCAGTATTTT.

There are a few counts of this clone. V is TRBV6-5 and J is TRBJ2-7; 8 bases are a match to TRBD1. Germline values: CDR1 MNHEY, CDR2 SVGAGI. V lost 6 bases, J lost 2 bases, and 9 bases stayed unmatched. The CDR3 loop spans 15 amino acids. The CDR3 coding sequence is TGTGCCAGCAGGATGCAGGGGGCGCTTCCCTACGAGCAGTACTTC. This codes for CASRMQGALPYEQYF.

The chain recombines TRBV5-6 with TRBJ2-3; TRBD2 matches at 7 bases. The CDR3 spans 14 residues. Unmatched junction bases numbered 3, after V lost 1 base and J lost 4 bases. Germline V gene lookup returns CDR1 SGHDT and CDR2 YYEEEE. CDR3 region: CASSLQGGADTQYF. The CDR3 DNA is TGTGCCAGCAGCTTGCAGGGAGGGGCAGATACGCAGTATTTT.

The V gene is TRBV27, the J gene TRBJ1-1; 7 bases map to TRBD1. Germline lookup yields CDR1 MNHEY and CDR2 SMNVEV (reference sequence). This CDR3 contains 15 residues. The V segment lost 2 bases and the J segment 1 base; nucleotides outside the gene matches: 4. The CDR3 reads CASSLAGQTNTEAFF. DNA of the CDR3: TGTGCCAGCAGTTTAGCGGGACAGACGAACACTGAAGCTTTCTTT.

The chain is built from TRBV28 and TRBJ2-7; 9 nucleotides agree with TRBD1. Germline CDR1 and CDR2: MDHEN and SYDVKM. V shed 5 bases and J 5 bases; nucleotides not matched to a gene: 13. The CDR3 contains 16 residues. CDR3 region: CASSGRSGTGSHEQYF. CDR3 sequence (DNA): TGTGCCAGCAGTGGCCGCTCCGGGACAGGGTCCCACGAGCAGTACTTC.

The chain links TRBV29-1 to TRBJ2-3; TRBD1 matches at 8 bases. The length of the CDR3 is 14 residues. Looked up from germline, CDR1 is SQVTM and CDR2 is ANQGSEA. V lost 6 bases and J lost 0; bases outside the gene matches: 5. For the CDR3, the DNA is TGCAGCGTGGGGACAGGTACTAGCACAGATACGCAGTATTTT. The encoded protein is CSVGTGTSTDTQYF.

The chain couples TRBV6-9 to TRBJ2-5; unclear D gene. The V gene's germline CDR1 is MNHGY and CDR2 SVAAGI. V lost 2 bases, J lost 5 bases, and 9 bases lay in between. This CDR3 has 13 residues. For the CDR3, the DNA is TGTGCCAGCAGTTATGGGTTCGGGGAGACCCAGTACTTC. Translated: CASSYGFGETQYF.

The genes are TRBV15 and TRBJ2-5; D is uncertain. The CDR3 is made up of 14 amino acids. CDR1 and CDR2 (germline): LNHNV, YYDKDF (reference sequence). V was pared by 0 bases and J by 4 bases, with 9 bases between. The CDR3 DNA follows: TGTGCCACCAGCAGAGATCCAGGCGCAGAGACCCAGTACTTC. This codes for CATSRDPGAETQYF.

The genes are TRBV6-5 and TRBJ2-7; D unresolved. Germline CDR1 reads MNHEY; CDR2 reads SVGAGI. The CDR3 totals 14 residues. V lost 0 bases and J lost 3, with 9 bases in between. CDR3 amino acids: CASSYSRQRYEQYF. In DNA form, the CDR3 reads TGTGCCAGCAGTTACTCGAGGCAGCGCTACGAGCAGTACTTC.

The rearrangement joins TRBV11-3 to TRBJ2-5; 12 bases align to TRBD2. CDR1 and CDR2 (germline): SGHNT, YENEEA. The ends lost 4 bases at V and 5 bases at J; junction bases unmatched: 5. This CDR3 has 15 amino acids. The CDR3 protein is CASSSTSGGIETQYF. CDR3 DNA: TGTGCCAGCAGCTCAACTAGCGGGGGGATTGAGACCCAGTACTTC. The full variable domain, rest sourced from reference TRBV11-3 and TRBJ2-5, is EAGVVQSPRYKIIEKKQPVAFWCNPISGHNTLYWYLQNLGQGPELLIRYENEEAVDDSQLPKDRFSAERLKGVDSTLKIQPAELGDSAVYLCASSSTSGGIETQYFGPGTRLLVL.

The chain links TRBV7-2 to TRBJ1-2; D perhaps matches TRBD1 (6 bases). Germline-derived CDR1 and CDR2 are SGHTA and FQGNSA. This CDR3 has 15 amino acids. V dropped 4 bases and J dropped 7 bases, with 19 bases sitting between them. The chain's CDR3 is CASSYSTGEAGGYTF. The CDR3 coding sequence is TGTGCCAGCAGCTATTCGACAGGAGAGGCGGGTGGCTACACCTTC.

The chain employs TRBV5-1 and TRBJ2-2; weak D call: TRBD2 (6 bases). V dropped 3 bases and J dropped 5 bases, with 17 bases sitting between them. CDR3 size: 16 residues. CDR1 is SGHRS, CDR2 YFSETQ, per germline. As DNA, the CDR3 is TGCGCCAGCAGCTCCGGGACTCCCTATGTGACCGGGGAGCTGTTTTTT. Translation: CASSSGTPYVTGELFF. Using reference TRBV5-1 and TRBJ2-2 for the parts outside the CDR3, the full variable domain is KAGVTQTPRYLIKTRGQQVTLSCSPISGHRSVSWYQQTPGQGLQFLFEYFSETQRNKGNFPGRFSGRQFSNSRSEMNVSTLELGDSALYLCASSSGTPYVTGELFFGEGSRLTVL.

CDR3: CASSPYLDSRVPPYEQYF. In DNA, the CDR3 is TGTGCCAGCAGTCCCTACCTGGACAGCAGAGTCCCTCCCTACGAGCAGTACTTC. This chain uses TRBV27 with TRBJ2-7, with D possibly matching TRBD1 (6 bases). This CDR3 comprises 18 residues. Germline CDR1 and CDR2: MNHEY and SMNVEV (reference sequence). V was trimmed by 5 bases and J by 2 bases, leaving 25 bases between them.

This sequence joins TRBV11-3 and TRBJ2-1; 10 nucleotides line up with TRBD1. CDR1 and CDR2 (germline): SGHNT, YENEEA. V trimming: 2 bases; J trimming: 16 bases; junction bases outside the gene matches: 8. CDR3 length: 13 amino acids. This CDR3 reads CASSLLGTGVIFF. The CDR3 nucleotides are TGTGCCAGCAGCTTACTTGGGACAGGGGTCATCTTCTTC.

J is TRBJ2-1 and V is TRBV5-1; 9 nucleotides match TRBD2. Losses at the gene ends were 4 bases for V and 10 bases for J; bases not matched to a gene: 9. The CDR3 runs to 14 residues. Germline V gene data show CDR1 as SGHRS and CDR2 as YFSETQ. CDR3 nucleotides: TGCGCCAGCAGCCCCGATAGCGGGAGTGGCGAGCAGTTCTTC. It translates to CASSPDSGSGEQFF. The full variable domain, rest sourced from reference TRBV5-1 and TRBJ2-1, is KAGVTQTPRYLIKTRGQQVTLSCSPISGHRSVSWYQQTPGQGLQFLFEYFSETQRNKGNFPGRFSGRQFSNSRSEMNVSTLELGDSALYLCASSPDSGSGEQFFGPGTRLTVL.

The chain links TRBV5-6 to TRBJ2-1; weak D call: TRBD2 (5 bases). Between the trimmed V and J ends, which lost 3 bases and 8 bases, there was a span of 15 bases. The CDR3 totals 14 residues. Germline assignment: CDR1 SGHDT and CDR2 YYEEEE. The CDR3 DNA reads TGTGCCAGCAGCTGGGTGGAGGCAAGGGATGAGCAGTTCTTC. Residues: CASSWVEARDEQFF.

This clone appeared a few times. The CDR3 DNA sequence: TGTGCCAGCAGCTTAGTACAGGGAACTGGCAATCAGCCCCAGCATTTT. Protein sequence: CASSLVQGTGNQPQHF. The chain has TRBV7-9 and TRBJ1-5, with a possible D match to TRBD1 (6 bases). CDR1 and CDR2 from the germline V gene are SEHNR and FQNEAQ (reference sequence). The CDR3 is 16 amino acids. Trimming removed 1 base at V and 2 bases at J, with 12 bases between.

The chain recombines TRBV6-1 with TRBJ2-7, with TRBD1 matching over 7 bases. The V and J ends lost 3 bases and 2 bases, in that order; junction bases with no gene match: 7. CDR3 length: 15 amino acids. Germline-derived CDR1 and CDR2 are MNHNS and SASEGT. CDR3: CASSDGDRDTYEQYF. CDR3 coding DNA: TGTGCCAGCAGTGATGGCGACAGGGACACCTACGAGCAGTACTTC.

This chain joins TRBV30 and TRBJ1-4, with D perhaps TRBD1 (6 bases). V was pared by 1 base and J by 5 bases, with 14 bases between. Germline V gene sequence: CDR1 GTSNPN, CDR2 SVGIG (reference sequence). CDR3 length: 15 amino acids. In DNA, the CDR3 is TGTGCCTGGAGTGGAGCCGGGACACCGAATGAAAAACTGTTTTTT. Its translation: CAWSGAGTPNEKLFF.

The gene calls are TRBV5-4 and TRBJ2-1, with 10 bases lining up with TRBD2. This CDR3 is built from 16 residues. Germline V CDR1 and CDR2: SGHNT, YYREEE (reference sequence). V was pared by 4 bases and J by 5 bases, with 9 bases of the junction left unmatched. The CDR3 DNA reads TGTGCCAGCAGCCCTACAACTAGCGGGGTCAACAATGAGCAGTTCTTC. This sequence encodes CASSPTTSGVNNEQFF.

This clone was counted once. The chain recombines TRBV30 with TRBJ2-7, with 14 bases identical to TRBD2. The V segment lost 3 bases and the J segment 6 bases; nucleotides outside the gene matches: 4. The CDR3 contains 14 residues. The V gene's germline CDR1 is GTSNPN and CDR2 SVGIG (reference sequence). DNA of the CDR3: TGTGCCTGGAGGGGACTAGCGGGAGTACTCGAGCAGTACTTC. Encoded protein: CAWRGLAGVLEQYF.

V gene TRBV5-1 combines with J gene TRBJ1-5; the D gene is possibly TRBD1 (6 bases). The CDR3 is made up of 15 amino acids. Per germline, CDR1 SGHRS and CDR2 YFSETQ. Trimming removed 4 bases from V and 4 bases from J, with 15 bases in between. The CDR3 here is CASSPGGGANQPQHF. The CDR3 DNA is TGCGCCAGCAGCCCCGGGGGGGGCGCAAATCAGCCCCAGCATTTT.

The V and J genes are TRBV29-1 and TRBJ2-7; D is possibly TRBD1 (5 bases). This CDR3 spans 11 amino acids. Germline V gene lookup returns CDR1 SQVTM and CDR2 ANQGSEA. V lost 7 bases, J lost 3 bases, and 10 bases lay in between. For the CDR3, the DNA is TGCAGCGCAGGGCACGTCTACGAGCAGTACTTC. It codes for CSAGHVYEQYF.

The V and J genes are TRBV10-3 and TRBJ1-4, with D maybe TRBD1 (5 bases). V was cut by 4 bases and J by 13 bases, with 10 bases left in between. The CDR3 loop spans 11 amino acids. Germline V CDR1 and CDR2: ENHRY, SYGVKD. Written as DNA, the CDR3 is TGTGCCATCAGTGCAGGGTATGGACTGTTTTTT. Protein product: CAISAGYGLFF.

The chain is built from TRBV7-8 and TRBJ1-6; 7 bases fit TRBD1. Losses at the gene ends were 2 bases for V and 5 bases for J; bases not matched to a gene: 6. Germline V gene sequence: CDR1 SGHVS, CDR2 FQNEAQ. This CDR3 spans 16 amino acids. This CDR3 reads CASSLRIGTDNSPLHF. The CDR3, as DNA: TGTGCCAGCAGCTTAAGAATCGGGACAGATAATTCACCCCTCCACTTT. Together with reference TRBV7-8 and TRBJ1-6, the CDR3 gives the full variable domain: GAGVSQSPRYKVAKRGQDVALRCDPISGHVSLFWYQQALGQGPEFLTYFQNEAQLDKSGLPSDRFFAERPEGSVSTLKIQRTQQEDSAVYLCASSLRIGTDNSPLHFGNGTRLTVT.

The V and J genes are TRBV7-2 and TRBJ1-2, with 12 positions matching TRBD1. The CDR3 is 15 residues long. Trimming cost V 5 bases and J 4 bases; bases outside gene matches: 5. Germline V gives CDR1 SGHTA, CDR2 FQGNSA. CDR3 bases: TGTGCCAGCAGCCCCGGGACAGGGGGCCTCTATGGCTACACCTTC. Translating gives CASSPGTGGLYGYTF.